These T cell receptor beta chains were read from a single sample in a study of T cell changes during pregnancy in multiple sclerosis. Data came from immunoSEQ multiplex PCR; TCRdb stores just in-frame clones and leaves some out. The table includes around 40,000 clones, approximately 90% detected once. This specimen consisted of CD4+ T cells from peripheral blood mononuclear cells, obtained in the first trimester of pregnancy. The receptors here all came from a female donor in good health, enrolled as a control in a pregnancy study. Both conserved end residues are part of each CDR3. The D gene is left open where the match is weak. Clone size appears in some rows only: once, few, many, or a class for an expanded clone.

clone_size,j_call,d_call,v_call,cdr3_aa,cdr3_nt
.,TRBJ2-2,.,TRBV6-5,CASARKTVYTGELFF,TGTGCCAGCGCGAGAAAGACAGTATACACCGGGGAGCTGTTTTTT
.,TRBJ1-1,.,TRBV5-5,CASSPGQAFEAFF,TGTGCCAGCAGCCCTGGACAAGCTTTTGAAGCTTTCTTT
.,TRBJ1-2,.,TRBV4-2,CASSPPRADYGYTF,TGTGCCAGCAGCCCCCCTCGCGCGGACTATGGCTACACCTTC
.,TRBJ1-1,.,TRBV7-9,CASSLAFVKGRGTEAFF,TGTGCCAGCAGCTTAGCGTTCGTAAAGGGCAGGGGAACTGAAGCTTTCTTT
.,TRBJ2-3,.,TRBV2,CASMRTVTDTQYF,TGTGCCAGCATGCGGACAGTCACAGATACGCAGTATTTT
.,TRBJ1-5,TRBD1,TRBV2,CASSEDRGLQPQHF,TGTGCCAGCAGCGAGGACAGGGGGCTCCAGCCCCAGCATTTT
.,TRBJ1-2,TRBD1,TRBV19,CASSLRGQQGYTF,TGTGCCAGTAGTCTCCGGGGACAGCAAGGCTACACCTTC
.,TRBJ2-5,TRBD1,TRBV5-4,CASSSRRQGGETQYF,TGTGCCAGCAGCTCACGGAGACAGGGGGGAGAGACCCAGTACTTC
.,TRBJ1-6,TRBD1,TRBV7-2,CASSLTGVSPLHF,TGTGCCAGCAGCCTGACAGGGGTGTCACCCCTCCACTTT
.,TRBJ2-1,TRBD2,TRBV7-2,CASSYQIIAGGMKNEQFF,TGTGCCAGCAGCTACCAGATCATAGCGGGGGGGATGAAAAATGAGCAGTTCTTC
few,TRBJ1-5,.,TRBV2,CASSRTGTSQPQHF,TGTGCCAGCAGCAGAACCGGGACATCTCAGCCCCAGCATTTT
.,TRBJ2-3,.,TRBV5-6,CASSFPRGGDTQYF,TGTGCCAGCAGCTTTCCCAGGGGAGGGGATACGCAGTATTTT
once,TRBJ1-3,TRBD1,TRBV7-2,CASSPQGVWGNTIYF,TGTGCCAGCAGCCCGCAGGGGGTATGGGGAAACACCATATATTTT
once,TRBJ2-5,.,TRBV18,CASSSTRVETQYF,TGTGCCAGCTCTTCAACCAGGGTGGAGACCCAGTACTTC
.,TRBJ2-7,.,TRBV27,CASSLLRGAPQWNEQYF,TGTGCCAGCAGTTTACTCCGAGGTGCGCCGCAGTGGAACGAGCAGTACTTC
.,TRBJ2-7,.,TRBV5-1,CASSLGPTSSYEQYF,TGCGCCAGCAGCTTGGGACCGACTAGCTCCTACGAGCAGTACTTC
.,TRBJ2-1,TRBD2,TRBV7-6,CASILNQGGGDEQFF,TGTGCCAGCATCCTCAACCAGGGCGGGGGGGATGAGCAGTTCTTC
.,TRBJ2-2,TRBD1,TRBV2,CASRGRGRNTGELFF,TGTGCCAGCAGGGGTAGGGGGCGGAACACCGGGGAGCTGTTTTTT
.,TRBJ1-2,.,TRBV7-2,CASSLEGQGNYGYTF,TGTGCCAGCAGCTTAGAGGGGCAGGGGAACTATGGCTACACCTTC
.,TRBJ2-7,TRBD1,TRBV4-3,CASSQRDRAYEQYF,TGCGCCAGCAGCCAACGGGACAGGGCCTACGAGCAGTACTTC
.,TRBJ1-6,.,TRBV5-6,CASTRRGTRNSPLHF,TGTGCCAGCACCCGGCGAGGGACTCGGAATTCACCCCTCCACTTT
.,TRBJ2-5,TRBD1,TRBV9,CASSPSLGQMYQETQYF,TGTGCCAGCAGCCCTTCCTTGGGACAGATGTACCAAGAGACCCAGTACTTC
.,TRBJ1-1,.,TRBV4-2,CASSPADMNTEAFF,TGTGCCAGCAGCCCAGCTGACATGAACACTGAAGCTTTCTTT
.,TRBJ2-2,TRBD2,TRBV9,CASTRDPRGGAVGELFF,TGTGCCAGCACCCGCGACCCCCGCGGGGGGGCCGTCGGGGAGCTGTTTTTT
.,TRBJ1-2,.,TRBV28,CASSWIGGWGYTF,TGTGCCAGCAGTTGGATAGGGGGATGGGGCTACACCTTC
.,TRBJ2-7,.,TRBV6-5,CASRRGRFVHEQYF,TGTGCCAGCAGGCGGGGTAGGTTTGTCCACGAGCAGTACTTC
.,TRBJ1-6,.,TRBV6-5,CASSYSNSGVALHF,TGTGCCAGCAGTTACTCGAATTCGGGAGTGGCCCTCCACTTT
.,TRBJ2-5,TRBD2,TRBV5-6,CASSFRWISGGAQETQYF,TGTGCCAGCAGCTTCCGCTGGATTAGCGGGGGGGCCCAAGAGACCCAGTACTTC
.,TRBJ1-6,.,TRBV28,CASTQRKKGPPLHF,TGTGCCAGCACCCAGCGGAAGAAAGGTCCACCCCTCCACTTT
.,TRBJ1-1,TRBD1,TRBV5-4,CASRSDRGVNTEAFF,TGTGCCAGCAGATCAGACAGGGGGGTGAACACTGAAGCTTTCTTT
.,TRBJ2-6,TRBD2,TRBV30,CAWSRPGGGGTSGANVLTF,TGTGCCTGGAGCCGCCCGGGAGGCGGGGGTACGTCTGGGGCCAACGTCCTGACTTTC
.,TRBJ2-5,TRBD2,TRBV2,CASKQGLAGGETQYF,TGTGCCAGCAAGCAGGGACTAGCGGGGGGTGAGACCCAGTACTTC
.,TRBJ2-5,.,TRBV7-2,CASSLEKETQYF,TGTGCCAGCAGCTTGGAGAAAGAGACCCAGTACTTC
.,TRBJ1-4,TRBD1,TRBV19,CATKRDRGGEKLFF,TGTGCCACCAAACGTGACAGGGGAGGTGAAAAACTGTTTTTT
.,TRBJ2-3,TRBD1,TRBV27,CASGRDSLESSTDTQYF,TGTGCCAGCGGTCGGGACAGTCTTGAATCGAGCACAGATACGCAGTATTTT
.,TRBJ2-3,TRBD2,TRBV7-2,CASSFNSGGSTDTQYF,TGTGCCAGCAGCTTCAATAGCGGGGGAAGCACAGATACGCAGTATTTT
.,TRBJ2-3,.,TRBV4-3,CASSLRGQYSDTQYF,TGCGCCAGCAGCCTAAGGGGACAATATTCAGATACGCAGTATTTT
.,TRBJ1-1,.,TRBV4-3,CASSQAAGATEAFF,TGCGCCAGCAGCCAAGCTGCAGGGGCTACTGAAGCTTTCTTT
once,TRBJ2-7,.,TRBV11-3,CASSLGGSAAYEQYF,TGTGCCAGCAGCTTAGGGGGTAGCGCGGCCTACGAGCAGTACTTC
.,TRBJ1-6,TRBD1,TRBV6-5,CASSRQGYNSPLHF,TGTGCCAGCAGTAGACAGGGCTATAATTCACCCCTCCACTTT
.,TRBJ2-7,.,TRBV9,CASSVAPFAREQYF,TGTGCCAGCAGCGTAGCTCCTTTCGCGCGCGAGCAGTACTTC
.,TRBJ2-3,.,TRBV4-3,CASSQTGISTDTQYF,TGCGCCAGCAGTCAAACGGGGATTAGCACAGATACGCAGTATTTT
.,TRBJ2-5,TRBD1,TRBV6-5,CASSPAGGPPTQYF,TGTGCCAGCAGCCCTGCAGGGGGCCCCCCGACCCAGTACTTC
.,TRBJ1-5,.,TRBV5-1,CASSPATGRAPQPQHF,TGCGCCAGCAGCCCGGCGACAGGCCGGGCCCCTCAGCCCCAGCATTTT
.,TRBJ1-1,.,TRBV10-3,CAISEGTIEAFF,TGTGCCATCAGTGAGGGGACAATTGAAGCTTTCTTT
.,TRBJ1-4,.,TRBV5-4,CASSPPGQGGGKLFF,TGTGCCAGCAGTCCGCCGGGCCAGGGCGGCGGAAAACTGTTTTTT